The clone carrying this T cell receptor beta chain was detected a few times. The target antigen is unknown. Germline loops: CDR1 SGDLS, CDR2 YYNGEE. J was trimmed by 3 bases and V by 3 bases; bases with no gene match: 0. This CDR3 region has 12 residues. The entry originates in a study of beta chain features in type 1 diabetes. In the study overall: Patients shared similar age, gender and cell yields with healthy donors. Study findings and constraints: Naive, central memory and Treg TCRB repertoires seemed to resemble each other more closely in patients than they did in healthy donors.

The study reverse transcribed the entire isolated RNA, so it sequenced expressed TCRB transcripts. Sequenced naive, central memory and regulatory T cell samples produced an average of roughly 3.6 million reads. Here immunoSEQ multiplex PCR was the method, and the copy in TCRdb shows in-frame clones only, minus some. The repertoire holds roughly 330,000 clones, approximately 11% seen once, with more than 0.015% in the top ten. This chain joins TRBV9 and TRBJ2-7; TRBD1 matches 7 bases. This sequence originates from a woman younger than 45 in good health. The sequenced material came from naive CD4+ T cells from blood. CDR3 DNA sequence: TGTGCCAGCAGCGGGGACAGCTACGAGCAGTACTTC. It codes for CASSGDSYEQYF. Drawing the rest from reference TRBV9 and TRBJ2-7, the complete variable domain is DSGVTQTPKHLITATGQRVTLRCSPRSGDLSVYWYQQSLDQGLQFLIQYYNGEERAKGNILERFSAQQFPDLHSELNLSSLELGDSALYFCASSGDSYEQYFGPGTRLTVT.